This T cell receptor beta chain was obtained from a study of blood T cell repertoires in COVID-19. Germline V gene sequence: CDR1 MNHNS, CDR2 SASEGT. The CDR3 loop spans 14 amino acids. The germline V and J ends were trimmed by 0 bases and 4 bases, with 10 bases remaining between them. Some clones are missing from TCRdb's copy, which holds only in-frame ones; the method was immunoSEQ multiplex PCR. The sample has around 300,000 clones, under 90% seen once. This sequence joins TRBV6-1 and TRBJ2-7; the D gene is possibly TRBD2 (5 bases). What was sequenced was peripheral blood. The clonotype comes from a woman aged 40 to 50 who had recovered from COVID-19. CDR3 amino acids: CASSEAVTTYEQYF. The DNA for the CDR3 is TGTGCCAGCAGTGAAGCTGTGACTACATACGAGCAGTACTTC.